This T cell receptor beta chain emerged from a study of beta chain features in type 1 diabetes. Study details: Analysis included 100 million to 140 million sorted cells drawn from all samples.

There are a few counts of this clone. Its specificity is unknown. Every single donor gave one heparinised blood draw, and these averaged roughly 120 mL. Study-level findings and limits: The naive, central memory and Treg TCRB repertoires looked more alike in patients than they did in healthy donors.

Germline V gives CDR1 GTSNPN, CDR2 SVGIG (reference sequence). The V end was cut by 3 bases, the J end by 8 bases, with 19 bases between. This CDR3 has 14 residues. TCRB transcripts that were expressed got sequenced, as all of the isolated RNA had been reverse transcribed. Data came from immunoSEQ multiplex PCR; TCRdb stores just in-frame clones and leaves some out. The data contain approximately 340,000 clones, about 15% of them singletons. The sample comprised naive CD4+ T cells from blood. This receptor was obtained from a woman between 18 and 30 years old in good health. The V call is TRBV30, the J call TRBJ1-1; perhaps TRBD1 as D (6 bases). CDR3 sequence reads: CAWRPLTGLSEAFF. The DNA of the CDR3 is TGTGCCTGGAGACCTTTGACAGGTCTGTCCGAAGCTTTCTTT.